This TCR beta chain derives from a study of T cell responses to AZD1222 COVID-19 vaccine. Only in-frame clones appear in the TCRdb table, and some are missing; sequencing was by immunoSEQ multiplex PCR. Found here are 75,000 to 95,000 clones, about 85% of them singletons; the top ten hold 4.5%. Regarding this clone: Its antigen remains unknown.

Study-level findings and limits: Donors, mostly white British, included more females; clonal diversity was possibly underestimated. Close to half of spike-specific TCRs reportedly recognize unmutated variant regions. A rise in Spike-specific TCR breadth and depth followed two AZD1222 doses. Dominant CD4 TCR responses targeted spike regions 160-218 and 743-854.

The CDR3 totals 14 residues. CDR1 MDHEN and CDR2 SYDVKM come from the germline V gene. V lost 2 bases to trimming and J lost 4 bases, with 11 bases between them. This chain connects TRBV28 to TRBJ1-2; D ambiguous. The sequence derives from an adult who received the AZD1222 COVID-19 vaccine. The input for sequencing was peripheral blood, taken 28 days after the second AZD1222 dose. The CDR3 reads CASSLGPGLYGYTF. The CDR3 DNA is TGTGCCAGCAGTTTAGGTCCAGGACTCTATGGCTACACCTTC.